The rows below give T cell receptor beta chains drawn from one sample of a study of identical twins. TCRdb analysed the 5' RACE reads with MiXCR anew, one entry per CDR3 protein. The table includes 1.5 million to 2 million distinct CDR3 sequences, less than 35% detected once. Sequencing was performed on cord blood. The source is a newborn girl in good health. CDR3s include the opening cysteine and the closing phenylalanine or tryptophan. D genes are given only for firm matches. Clone size appears in some rows only: once, few, many, or a class for an expanded clone.

J | D | V | size | CDR3 | DNA
TRBJ2-7 | - | TRBV30 | - | CAWNAVDYEQYF | TGTGCCTGGAATGCCGTCGACTACGAGCAGTACTTC
TRBJ2-7 | TRBD2 | TRBV6-6 | few | CASSYLAGAPYEQYF | TGTGCCAGCAGTTATCTAGCGGGAGCCCCCTACGAGCAGTACTTC
TRBJ1-1 | - | TRBV5-1 | few | CASSLGAGAVTEAFF | TGCGCCAGCAGCTTGGGAGCAGGGGCCGTCACTGAAGCTTTCTTT
TRBJ2-3 | TRBD2 | TRBV10-3 | few | CAAGFSGRGTDTQYF | TGTGCCGCAGGCTTTAGCGGGAGAGGAACAGATACGCAGTATTTT
TRBJ1-5 | - | TRBV6-2/TRBV6-3 | few | CASSYTIYSNQPQHF | TGTGCCAGCAGTTACACAATTTATAGCAATCAGCCCCAGCATTTT
TRBJ1-5 | TRBD1 | TRBV20-1 | - | CSARRGQGVQPQHF | TGCAGTGCGCGGAGGGGACAGGGAGTTCAGCCCCAGCATTTT
TRBJ1-2 | - | TRBV10-3 | - | CAISDGGLRNYGYTF | TGTGCCATCAGTGACGGGGGCCTAAGAAACTATGGCTACACCTTC
TRBJ2-7 | - | TRBV4-2 | many | CASSQDRHEQYF | TGTGCCAGCAGCCAAGATAGGCACGAGCAGTACTTC
TRBJ2-5 | TRBD2 | TRBV11-2 | - | CASSPKVLAGGPFYNEQYF | TGTGCCAGCAGCCCGAAGGTCTTGGCGGGAGGCCCATTTTACAATGAGCAGTACTTC
TRBJ2-7 | - | TRBV4-1 | - | CASSQLSWGPYNEQYF | TGCGCCAGCAGCCAACTGTCGTGGGGACCTTACAATGAGCAGTACTTC
TRBJ1-1 | TRBD1 | TRBV19 | - | CASSTDRGRNTEAFF | TGTGCCAGTAGTACAGACAGGGGTCGGAACACTGAAGCTTTCTTT
TRBJ2-1 | TRBD1 | TRBV12-3/TRBV12-4 | few | CASSYARTGNRYNEQFF | TGTGCCAGCAGCTATGCGCGGACAGGGAATAGATACAATGAGCAGTTCTTC
TRBJ2-2 | - | TRBV27 | few | CASSLLGQSQAGELFF | TGTGCCAGCAGTTTATTAGGACAGTCTCAAGCGGGGGAGCTGTTTTTT
TRBJ2-5 | TRBD2 | TRBV4-2 | - | CASSQPLAGRDEQYF | TGTGCCAGCAGCCAACCCCTAGCGGGTCGGGATGAGCAGTACTTC
TRBJ1-1 | - | TRBV5-1 | - | CASSLLPNRATEAFF | TGCGCCAGCAGCTTGTTACCAAACAGGGCCACTGAAGCTTTCTTT